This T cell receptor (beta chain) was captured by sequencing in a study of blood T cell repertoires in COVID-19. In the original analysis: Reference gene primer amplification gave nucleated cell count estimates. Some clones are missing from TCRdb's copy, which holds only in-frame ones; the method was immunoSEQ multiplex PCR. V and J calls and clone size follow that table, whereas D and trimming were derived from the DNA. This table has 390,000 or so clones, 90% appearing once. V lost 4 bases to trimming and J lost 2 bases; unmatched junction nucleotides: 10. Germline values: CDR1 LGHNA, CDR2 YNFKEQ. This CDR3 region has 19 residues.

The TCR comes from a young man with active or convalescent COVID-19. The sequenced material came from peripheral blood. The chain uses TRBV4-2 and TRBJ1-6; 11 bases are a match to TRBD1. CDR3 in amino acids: CASSPLTGTGGPYNSPLHF. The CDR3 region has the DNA TGTGCCAGCAGCCCCCTAACCGGGACAGGGGGTCCCTATAATTCACCCCTCCACTTT.